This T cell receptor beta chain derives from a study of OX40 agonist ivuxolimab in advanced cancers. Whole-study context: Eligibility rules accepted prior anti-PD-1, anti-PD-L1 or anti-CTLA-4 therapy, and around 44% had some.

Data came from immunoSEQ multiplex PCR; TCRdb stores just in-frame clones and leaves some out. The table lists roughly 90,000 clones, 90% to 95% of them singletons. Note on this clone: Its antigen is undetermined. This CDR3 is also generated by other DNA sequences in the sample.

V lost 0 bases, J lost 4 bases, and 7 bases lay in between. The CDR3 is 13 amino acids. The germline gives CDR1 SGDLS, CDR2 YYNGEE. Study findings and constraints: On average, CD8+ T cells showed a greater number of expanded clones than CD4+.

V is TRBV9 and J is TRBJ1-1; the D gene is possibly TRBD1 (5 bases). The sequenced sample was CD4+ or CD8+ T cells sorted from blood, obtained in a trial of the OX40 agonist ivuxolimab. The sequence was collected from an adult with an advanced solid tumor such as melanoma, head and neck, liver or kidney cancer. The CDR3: CASSVGGSTEAFF. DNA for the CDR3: TGTGCCAGCAGCGTAGGGGGGAGCACTGAAGCTTTCTTT.